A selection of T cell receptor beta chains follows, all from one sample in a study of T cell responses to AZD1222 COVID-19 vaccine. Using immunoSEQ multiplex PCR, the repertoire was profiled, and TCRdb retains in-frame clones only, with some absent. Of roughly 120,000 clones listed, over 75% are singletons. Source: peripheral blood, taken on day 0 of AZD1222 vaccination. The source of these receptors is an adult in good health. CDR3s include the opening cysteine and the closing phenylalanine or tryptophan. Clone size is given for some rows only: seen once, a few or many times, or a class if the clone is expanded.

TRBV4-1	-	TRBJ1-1	CASSQGMGTEAFF
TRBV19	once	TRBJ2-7	CASSRTPSGGAYEQYF
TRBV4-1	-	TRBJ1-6	CATSQQDSAGYSPLHF
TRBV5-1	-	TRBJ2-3	CASSREIGADTQYF
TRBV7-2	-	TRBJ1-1	CASSWPGTFLPEAFF
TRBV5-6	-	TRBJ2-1	CASSLAVSGEQFF
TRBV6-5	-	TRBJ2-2	CASSNHKNTGELFF
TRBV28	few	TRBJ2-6	CASRFTAASGANVLTF
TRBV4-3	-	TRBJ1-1	CASSRGTTQGAGAFF
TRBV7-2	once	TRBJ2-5	CASSLGAGSGLTQYF
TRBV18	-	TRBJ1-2	CASSPGEGVYGYTF
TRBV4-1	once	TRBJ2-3	CASGAPAGRADTQYF
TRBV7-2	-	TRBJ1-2	CASLGRTGVYGYTF
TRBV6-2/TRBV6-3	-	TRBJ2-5	CASSYYETQYF
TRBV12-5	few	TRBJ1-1	CASGISTGVTEAFF
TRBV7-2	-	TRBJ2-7	CASSPGGGSTYEQYF
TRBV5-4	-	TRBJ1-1	CASSPGPGMNTEAFF
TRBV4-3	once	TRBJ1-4	CASSRDQAQLFF
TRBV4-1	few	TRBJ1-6	CASSLPLNGQGNSPLHF
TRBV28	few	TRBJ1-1	CASSLVTGSLPEAFF
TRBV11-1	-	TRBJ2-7	CASSARGTSYEQYF
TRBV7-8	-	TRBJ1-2	CASSSRTGNGGYTF
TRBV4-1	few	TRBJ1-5	CASSDVRGPSNQPQHF
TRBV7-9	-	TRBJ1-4	CASSLRQGANNEKLFF
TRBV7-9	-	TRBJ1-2	CASSPLGVQVGYTF
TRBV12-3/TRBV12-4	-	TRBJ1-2	CASRMGQKNGYTF
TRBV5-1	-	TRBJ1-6	CASSLVESSYNSPLHF
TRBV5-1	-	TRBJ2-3	CASSLGGPGADTQYF
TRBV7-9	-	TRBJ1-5	CASSLGGPGTGQPQHF
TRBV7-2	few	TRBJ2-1	CASRGDRNSYNEQFF
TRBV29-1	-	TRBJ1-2	CSALRTAYGYTF
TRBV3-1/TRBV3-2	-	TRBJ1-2	CASSQGHTNVYGYTF
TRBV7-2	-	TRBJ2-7	CASDPGQGRSRKQYF
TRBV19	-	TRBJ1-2	CASRQGGSVYGYTF
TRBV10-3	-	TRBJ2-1	CAIRQDSGNEQFF
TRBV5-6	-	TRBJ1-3	CASSYGSGNTIYF
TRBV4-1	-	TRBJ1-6	CASSQGLGGANSPLHF
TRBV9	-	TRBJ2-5	CASSVGPRSETQYF
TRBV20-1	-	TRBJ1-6	CSASNPVNSPLHF
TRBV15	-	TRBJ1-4	CATSRGQGESNEKLFF